The clone carrying this T cell receptor beta chain was picked up many times. The read gets to within 3 residues of the CDR3 end, and the germline J gene fills in the rest. The source of the sample is a study of T cell clonality in common variable immunodeficiency. Sequencing input was equivalent genomic DNA from CVID and controls. Here immunoSEQ multiplex PCR was the method, and the copy in TCRdb shows in-frame clones only, minus some. The sample presents roughly 43,000 clones, none singletons. CDR1 and CDR2 from the germline V gene are MDHEN and SYDVKM. Germline trimming cut 1 base from V and 0 bases from J; bases unmatched to any gene: 6. The CDR3 runs to 17 residues.

The V gene is TRBV28, the J gene TRBJ2-5; 9 bases agree with TRBD1. Sequencing was done on a sample of peripheral blood mononuclear cells. The sequence came from a person between 18 and 75 years old in good health. CDR3 in amino acids: CASSLFGTGSYQETQYF. CDR3 DNA (partial): TGTGCCAGCAGTTTATTCGGGACAGGGTCCTACCAAGAGACC.